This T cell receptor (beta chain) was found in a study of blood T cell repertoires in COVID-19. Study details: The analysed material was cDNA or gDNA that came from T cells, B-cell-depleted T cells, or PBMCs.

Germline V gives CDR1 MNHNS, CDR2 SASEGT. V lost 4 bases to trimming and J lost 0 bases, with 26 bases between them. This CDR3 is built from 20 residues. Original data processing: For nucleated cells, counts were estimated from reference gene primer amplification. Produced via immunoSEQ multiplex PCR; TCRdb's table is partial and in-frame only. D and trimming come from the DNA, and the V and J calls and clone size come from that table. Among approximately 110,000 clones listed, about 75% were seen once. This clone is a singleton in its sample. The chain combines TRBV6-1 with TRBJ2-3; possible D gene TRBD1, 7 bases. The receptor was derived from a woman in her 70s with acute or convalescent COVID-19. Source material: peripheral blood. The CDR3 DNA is TGTGCCAGCAGTGTCGTCGGTTGGCAGGGGGGCGTTTCCAGCACAGATACGCAGTATTTT. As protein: CASSVVGWQGGVSSTDTQYF.